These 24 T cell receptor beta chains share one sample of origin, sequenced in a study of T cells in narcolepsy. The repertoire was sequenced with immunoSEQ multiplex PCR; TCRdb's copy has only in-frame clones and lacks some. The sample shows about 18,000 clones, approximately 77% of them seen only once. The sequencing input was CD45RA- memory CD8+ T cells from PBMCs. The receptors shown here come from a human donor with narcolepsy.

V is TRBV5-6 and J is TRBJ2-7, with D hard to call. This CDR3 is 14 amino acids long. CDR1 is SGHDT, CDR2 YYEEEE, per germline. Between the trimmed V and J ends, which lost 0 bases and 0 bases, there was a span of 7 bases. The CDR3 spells CASSLVESSYEQYF. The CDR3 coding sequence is TGTGCCAGCAGCTTGGTAGAGAGCTCCTACGAGCAGTACTTC.

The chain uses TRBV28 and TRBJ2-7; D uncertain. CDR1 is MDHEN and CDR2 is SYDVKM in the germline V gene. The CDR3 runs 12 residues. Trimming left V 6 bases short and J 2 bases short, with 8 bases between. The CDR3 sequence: CASSPTAYEQYF. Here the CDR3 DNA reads TGTGCCAGCAGCCCAACCGCCTACGAGCAGTACTTC.

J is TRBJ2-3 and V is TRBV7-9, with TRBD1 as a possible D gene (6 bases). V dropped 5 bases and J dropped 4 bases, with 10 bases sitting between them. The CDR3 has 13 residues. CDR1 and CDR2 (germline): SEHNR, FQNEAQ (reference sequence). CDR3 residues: CASSPGTSDTQYF. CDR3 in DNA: TGTGCCAGCAGCCCTGGGACATCAGATACGCAGTATTTT. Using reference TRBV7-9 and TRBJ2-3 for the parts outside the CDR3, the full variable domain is DTGVSQNPRHKITKRGQNVTFRCDPISEHNRLYWYRQTLGQGPEFLTYFQNEAQLEKSRLLSDRFSAERPKGSFSTLEIQRTEQGDSAMYLCASSPGTSDTQYFGPGTRLTVL.

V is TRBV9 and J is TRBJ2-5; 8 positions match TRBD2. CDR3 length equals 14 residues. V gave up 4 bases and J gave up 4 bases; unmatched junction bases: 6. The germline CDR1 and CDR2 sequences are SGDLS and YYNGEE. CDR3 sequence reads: CASSPGGAPETQYF. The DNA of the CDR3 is TGTGCCAGCAGCCCCGGGGGGGCTCCAGAGACCCAGTACTTC.

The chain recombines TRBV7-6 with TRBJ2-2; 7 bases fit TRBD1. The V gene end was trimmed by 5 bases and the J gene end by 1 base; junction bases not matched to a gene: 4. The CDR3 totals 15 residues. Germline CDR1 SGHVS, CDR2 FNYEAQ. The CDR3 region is CASSRTGGNTGELFF. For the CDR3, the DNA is TGTGCCAGCAGCCGGACAGGCGGGAACACCGGGGAGCTGTTTTTT.

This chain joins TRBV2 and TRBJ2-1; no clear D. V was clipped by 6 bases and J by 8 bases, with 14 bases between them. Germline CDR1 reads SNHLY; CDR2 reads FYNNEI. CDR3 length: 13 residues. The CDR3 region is CASSPEYQDEQFF. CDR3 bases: TGTGCCAGCAGCCCCGAGTATCAGGATGAGCAGTTCTTC.

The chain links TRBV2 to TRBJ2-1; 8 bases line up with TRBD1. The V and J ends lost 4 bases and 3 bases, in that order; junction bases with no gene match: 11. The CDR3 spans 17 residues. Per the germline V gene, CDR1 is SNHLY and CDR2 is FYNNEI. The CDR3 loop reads CASSGTDGTGDYNEQFF. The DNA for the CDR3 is TGTGCCAGCAGTGGCACCGACGGGACAGGAGACTACAATGAGCAGTTCTTC.

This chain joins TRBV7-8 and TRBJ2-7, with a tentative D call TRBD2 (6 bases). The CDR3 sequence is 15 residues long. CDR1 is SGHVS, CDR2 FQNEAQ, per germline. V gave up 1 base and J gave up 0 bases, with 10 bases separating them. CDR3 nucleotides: TGTGCCAGCAGCTTAGGTAGCGGAAGCTCCTACGAGCAGTACTTC. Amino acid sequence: CASSLGSGSSYEQYF.

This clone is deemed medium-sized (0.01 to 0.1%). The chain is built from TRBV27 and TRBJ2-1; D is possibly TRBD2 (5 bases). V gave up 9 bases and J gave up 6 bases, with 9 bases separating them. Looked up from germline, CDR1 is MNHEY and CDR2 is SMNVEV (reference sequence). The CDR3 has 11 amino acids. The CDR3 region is CASIRGNEQFF. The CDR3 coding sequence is TGTGCCAGTATCCGGGGCAATGAGCAGTTCTTC.

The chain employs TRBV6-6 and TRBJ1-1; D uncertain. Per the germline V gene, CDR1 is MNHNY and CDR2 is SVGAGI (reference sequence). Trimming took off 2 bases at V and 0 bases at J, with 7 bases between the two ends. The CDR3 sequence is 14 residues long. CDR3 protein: CASSYGGMNTEAFF. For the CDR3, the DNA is TGTGCCAGCAGTTACGGCGGAATGAACACTGAAGCTTTCTTT.

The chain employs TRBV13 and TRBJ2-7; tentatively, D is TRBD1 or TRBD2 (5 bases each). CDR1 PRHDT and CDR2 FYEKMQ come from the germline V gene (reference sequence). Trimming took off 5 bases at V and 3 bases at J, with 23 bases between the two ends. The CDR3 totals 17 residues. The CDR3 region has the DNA TGTGCCAGCAGCACCGACCTAGGCCGGGACGGTGGCTACGAGCAGTACTTC. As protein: CASSTDLGRDGGYEQYF.

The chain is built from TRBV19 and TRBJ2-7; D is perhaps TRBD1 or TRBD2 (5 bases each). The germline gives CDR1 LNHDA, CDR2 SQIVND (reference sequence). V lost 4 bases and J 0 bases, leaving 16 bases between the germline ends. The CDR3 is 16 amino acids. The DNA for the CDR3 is TGTGCCAGTAGTACGTACCGGGACCGGAGCTCCTACGAGCAGTACTTC. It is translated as CASSTYRDRSSYEQYF.

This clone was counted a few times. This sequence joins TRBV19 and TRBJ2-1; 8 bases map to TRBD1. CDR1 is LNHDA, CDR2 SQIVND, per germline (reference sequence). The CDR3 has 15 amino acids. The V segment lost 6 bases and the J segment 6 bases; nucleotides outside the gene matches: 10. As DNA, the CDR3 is TGTGCCAGTAGGGACAGGGTGATTCGTACCAATGAGCAGTTCTTC. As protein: CASRDRVIRTNEQFF. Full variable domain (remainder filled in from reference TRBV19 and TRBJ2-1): DGGITQSPKYLFRKEGQNVTLSCEQNLNHDAMYWYRQDPGQGLRLIYYSQIVNDFQKGDIAEGYSVSREKKESFPLTVTSAQKNPTAFYLCASRDRVIRTNEQFFGPGTRLTVL.

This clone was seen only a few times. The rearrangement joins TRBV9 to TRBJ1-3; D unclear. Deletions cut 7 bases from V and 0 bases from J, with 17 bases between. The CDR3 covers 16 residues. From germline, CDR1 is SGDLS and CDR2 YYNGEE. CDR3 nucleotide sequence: TGTGCCAGCGGTCCGGACGGAACCAACTCTGGAAACACCATATATTTT. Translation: CASGPDGTNSGNTIYF. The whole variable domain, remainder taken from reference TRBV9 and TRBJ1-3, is DSGVTQTPKHLITATGQRVTLRCSPRSGDLSVYWYQQSLDQGLQFLIQYYNGEERAKGNILERFSAQQFPDLHSELNLSSLELGDSALYFCASGPDGTNSGNTIYFGEGSWLTVV.

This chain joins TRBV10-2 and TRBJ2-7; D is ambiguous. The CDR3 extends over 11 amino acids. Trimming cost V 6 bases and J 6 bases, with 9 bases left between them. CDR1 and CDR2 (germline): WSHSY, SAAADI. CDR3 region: CASSEAIEQYF. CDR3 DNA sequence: TGCGCCAGCAGCGAGGCGATCGAGCAGTACTTC.

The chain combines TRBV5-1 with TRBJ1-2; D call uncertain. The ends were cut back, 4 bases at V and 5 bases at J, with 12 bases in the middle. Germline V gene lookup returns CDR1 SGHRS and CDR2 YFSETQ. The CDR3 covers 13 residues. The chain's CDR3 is CASSLAAEYGYTF. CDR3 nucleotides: TGCGCCAGCAGCCTAGCGGCCGAGTATGGCTACACCTTC.

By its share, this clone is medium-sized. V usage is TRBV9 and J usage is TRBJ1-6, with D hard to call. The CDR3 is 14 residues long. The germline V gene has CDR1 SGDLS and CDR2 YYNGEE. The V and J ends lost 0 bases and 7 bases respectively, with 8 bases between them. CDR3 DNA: TGTGCCAGCAGCGTAGGTCAGGAGAATTCACCCCTCCACTTT. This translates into CASSVGQENSPLHF.

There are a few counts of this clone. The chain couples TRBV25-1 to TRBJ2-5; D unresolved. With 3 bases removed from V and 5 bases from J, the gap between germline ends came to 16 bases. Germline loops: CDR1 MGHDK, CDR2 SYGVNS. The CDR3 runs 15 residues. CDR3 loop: CASSDRVRRRETQYF. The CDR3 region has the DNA TGTGCCAGCAGTGATAGGGTCAGGCGCCGGGAGACCCAGTACTTC. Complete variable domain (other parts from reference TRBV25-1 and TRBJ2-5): EADIYQTPRYLVIGTGKKITLECSQTMGHDKMYWYQQDPGMELHLIHYSYGVNSTEKGDLSSESTVSRIRTEHFPLTLESARPSHTSQYLCASSDRVRRRETQYFGPGTRLLVL.

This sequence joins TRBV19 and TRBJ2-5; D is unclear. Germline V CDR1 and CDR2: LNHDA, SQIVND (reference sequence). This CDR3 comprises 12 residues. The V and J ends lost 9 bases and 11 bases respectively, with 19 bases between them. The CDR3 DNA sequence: TGTGCCAGCCGCTCCCAAGGCGTTGAGCAGTACTTC. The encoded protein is CASRSQGVEQYF.

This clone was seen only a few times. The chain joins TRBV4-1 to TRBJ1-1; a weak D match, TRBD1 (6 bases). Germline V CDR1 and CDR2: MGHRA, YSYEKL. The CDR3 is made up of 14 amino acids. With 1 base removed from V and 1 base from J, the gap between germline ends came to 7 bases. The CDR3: CASSQGGGNTEAFF. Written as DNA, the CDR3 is TGCGCCAGCAGCCAAGGAGGGGGGAACACTGAAGCTTTCTTT.

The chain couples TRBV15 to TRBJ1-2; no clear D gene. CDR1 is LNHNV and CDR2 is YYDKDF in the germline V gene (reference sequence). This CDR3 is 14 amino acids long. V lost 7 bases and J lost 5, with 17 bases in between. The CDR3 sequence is CATNPIDKGYGYTF. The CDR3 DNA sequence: TGTGCCACCAACCCAATAGACAAGGGATATGGCTACACCTTC.

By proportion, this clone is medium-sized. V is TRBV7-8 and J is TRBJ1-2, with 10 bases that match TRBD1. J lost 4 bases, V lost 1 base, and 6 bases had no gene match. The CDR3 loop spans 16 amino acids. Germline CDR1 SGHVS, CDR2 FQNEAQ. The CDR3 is CASSLEGTGAFYGYTF. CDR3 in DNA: TGTGCCAGCAGCTTAGAAGGGACAGGGGCGTTCTATGGCTACACCTTC.

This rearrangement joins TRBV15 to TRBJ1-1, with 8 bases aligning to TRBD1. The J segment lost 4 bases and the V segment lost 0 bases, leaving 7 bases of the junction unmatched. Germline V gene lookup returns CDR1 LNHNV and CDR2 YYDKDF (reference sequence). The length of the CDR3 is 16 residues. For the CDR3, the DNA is TGTGCCACCAGCAGAGATCGTCAGGGGGCTGGCACTGAAGCTTTCTTT. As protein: CATSRDRQGAGTEAFF.

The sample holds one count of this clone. CDR3 in DNA: TGTGCCACCAGCAGAGGGAGGGAGGCGAACACTGAAGCTTTCTTT. This encodes CATSRGREANTEAFF. The rearrangement links TRBV15 to TRBJ1-1; no reliable D call. V lost 1 base and J 1 base, leaving 10 bases between the germline ends. The CDR3 is made up of 15 amino acids. From germline, CDR1 is LNHNV and CDR2 YYDKDF (reference sequence).